These 3 T cell receptor beta chains share one sample of origin, sequenced in a study of graft-versus-host responses after intestinal transplantation. Some clones are missing from TCRdb's copy, which holds only in-frame ones; the method was immunoSEQ multiplex PCR. The table lists roughly 80,000 clones, roughly 90% of them singletons. The sample here was PBMCs, taken 98 days after intestinal transplantation. These TCRs come from a human patient who received an intestinal transplant, so some T cells may come from the graft donor.

The V gene is TRBV6-4, the J gene TRBJ2-3; 9 bases map to TRBD2. This CDR3 spans 15 amino acids. The V segment lost 5 bases and the J segment 0 bases; nucleotides outside the gene matches: 3. CDR1 is MRHNA and CDR2 is SNTAGT in the germline V gene. CDR3 protein: CASSIGTSSTDTQYF. For the CDR3, the DNA is TGTGCCAGCAGTATTGGGACTAGCAGCACAGATACGCAGTATTTT.

This clone was picked up a small number of times. The CDR3 reads CADPGGEDRDEQYF. In DNA form, the CDR3 reads TGTGCGGACCCGGGGGGGGAAGATAGAGACGAGCAGTACTTC. The V and J genes are TRBV27 and TRBJ2-7, with TRBD2 matching 8 bases. The germline CDR1 and CDR2 sequences are MNHEY and SMNVEV (reference sequence). The CDR3 totals 14 residues.

CDR3 in DNA: TGTGCCAGCAGTGGACAGGGGGGGACAGATACGCAGTATTTT. Protein sequence: CASSGQGGTDTQYF. The chain carries TRBV2 and TRBJ2-3; 9 bases align to TRBD1. Germline-derived CDR1 and CDR2 are SNHLY and FYNNEI. This CDR3 is built from 14 residues. The V and J ends lost 4 bases and 3 bases, in that order; junction bases with no gene match: 2.